Sequencing of this T cell receptor (beta chain) was carried out in a study of blood T cell repertoires in COVID-19. In the study overall: From T cells, B-cell-depleted T cells, or PBMCs came the material, which was cDNA or gDNA.

Sequenced by immunoSEQ multiplex PCR; TCRdb stores in-frame clones only, minus some. Found here are about 250,000 clones, about 89% of them singletons; the top ten hold around 0.84%. With 0 bases clipped from V and 3 bases from J, the junction kept 6 bases outside the gene matches. The CDR3 sequence is 17 residues long. Germline assignment: CDR1 SGDLS and CDR2 YYNGEE. The TCR comes from a man aged 30 to 39 with acute or convalescent COVID-19. This rearrangement joins TRBV9 to TRBJ2-3; 11 bases map to TRBD2. The sample comprised peripheral blood. CDR3 amino acids: CASSVALLAGATDTQYF. The CDR3 DNA reads as TGTGCCAGCAGCGTAGCTTTACTAGCGGGAGCTACAGATACGCAGTATTTT.